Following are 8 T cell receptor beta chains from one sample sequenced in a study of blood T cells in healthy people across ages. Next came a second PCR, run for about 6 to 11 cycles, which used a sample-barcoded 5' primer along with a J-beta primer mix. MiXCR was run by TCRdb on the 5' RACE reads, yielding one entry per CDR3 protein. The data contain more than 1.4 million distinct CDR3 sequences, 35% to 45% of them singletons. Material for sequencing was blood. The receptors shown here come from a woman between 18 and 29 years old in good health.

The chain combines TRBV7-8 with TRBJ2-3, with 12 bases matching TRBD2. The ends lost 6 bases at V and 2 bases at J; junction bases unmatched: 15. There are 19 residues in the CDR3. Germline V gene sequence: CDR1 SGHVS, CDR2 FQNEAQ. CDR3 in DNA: TGTGCCAGCAGTACCAGGACTAGCGGGAATCCCACCGCCACAGATACGCAGTATTTT. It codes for CASSTRTSGNPTATDTQYF.

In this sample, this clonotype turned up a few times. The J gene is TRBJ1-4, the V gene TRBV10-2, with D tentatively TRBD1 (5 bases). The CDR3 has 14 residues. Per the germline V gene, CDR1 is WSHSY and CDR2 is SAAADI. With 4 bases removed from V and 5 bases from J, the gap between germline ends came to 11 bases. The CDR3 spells CASSGGGENEKLFF. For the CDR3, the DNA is TGCGCCAGCAGTGGGGGAGGGGAAAATGAAAAACTGTTTTTT.

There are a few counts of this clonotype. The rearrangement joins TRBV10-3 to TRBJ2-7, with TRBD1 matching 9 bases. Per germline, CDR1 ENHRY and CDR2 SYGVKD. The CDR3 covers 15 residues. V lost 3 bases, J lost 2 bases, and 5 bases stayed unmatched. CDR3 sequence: CAISDDRGTTYEQYF. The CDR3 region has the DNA TGTGCCATCAGTGATGACAGGGGGACCACCTACGAGCAGTACTTC.

CDR3 residues: CSASNRLRIYEQYF. CDR3 nucleotides: TGCAGTGCTAGTAACCGCCTGAGGATTTACGAGCAGTACTTC. V and J are TRBV20-1 and TRBJ2-7; D not certain. Trimming stripped 3 bases from V and 4 bases from J, with 16 bases between. CDR3 length: 14 amino acids. Germline values: CDR1 DFQATT, CDR2 SNEGSKA (reference sequence).

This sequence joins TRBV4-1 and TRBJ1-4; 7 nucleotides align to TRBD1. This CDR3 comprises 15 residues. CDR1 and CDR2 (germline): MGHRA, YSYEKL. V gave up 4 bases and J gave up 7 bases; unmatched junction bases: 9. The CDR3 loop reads CASSPDRVLVEKLFF. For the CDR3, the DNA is TGCGCCAGCAGCCCCGACAGGGTTTTAGTTGAAAAACTGTTTTTT.

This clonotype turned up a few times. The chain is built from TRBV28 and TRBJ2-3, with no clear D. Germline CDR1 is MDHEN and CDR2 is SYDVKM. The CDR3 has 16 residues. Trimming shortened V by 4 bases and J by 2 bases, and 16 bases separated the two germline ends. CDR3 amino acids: CASSSTGALPTDTQYF. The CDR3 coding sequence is TGTGCCAGCAGTTCCACCGGCGCCTTACCCACAGATACGCAGTATTTT.

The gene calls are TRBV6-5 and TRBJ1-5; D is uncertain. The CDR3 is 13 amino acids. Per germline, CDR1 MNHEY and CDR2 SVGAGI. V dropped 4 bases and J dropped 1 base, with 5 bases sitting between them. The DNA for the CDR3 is TGTGCCAGCAGTTCCAAGAGCAATCAGCCCCAGCATTTT. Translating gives CASSSKSNQPQHF.

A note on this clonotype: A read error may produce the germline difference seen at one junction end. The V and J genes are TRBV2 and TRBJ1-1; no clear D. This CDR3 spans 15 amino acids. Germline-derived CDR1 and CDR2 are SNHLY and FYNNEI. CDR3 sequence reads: CAGSEIGESNTEAFF. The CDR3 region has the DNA TGTGCCGGCAGTGAAATTGGAGAGAGCAACACTGAAGCTTTCTTT.